The 16 T cell receptor beta chains listed next were all sequenced from one sample in a study of technical replicates of blood from four donors. Sequencing was performed with immunoSEQ multiplex PCR; in TCRdb, only in-frame clones are kept and a portion is missing. The table has approximately 99,000 clones, roughly 96% seen once; the top ten hold just over 0.2%. The sample taken for sequencing was T cells isolated from PBMCs. These receptors all stem from a human donor in good health.

The rearrangement links TRBV18 to TRBJ2-5; a possible D gene is TRBD1 (5 bases). This CDR3 has 12 residues. The V and J ends lost 6 bases and 2 bases respectively, with 7 bases between them. Looked up from germline, CDR1 is KGHSH and CDR2 is LQKENI. The CDR3 spells CASSRQQETQYF. CDR3 nucleotides: TGTGCCAGCTCCAGACAGCAAGAGACCCAGTACTTC. Combining the CDR3 with reference TRBV18 and TRBJ2-5 gives the whole variable domain NAGVMQNPRHLVRRRGQEARLRCSPMKGHSHVYWYRQLPEEGLKFMVYLQKENIIDESGMPKERFSAEFPKEGPSILRIQQVVRGDSAAYFCASSRQQETQYFGPGTRLLVL.

The gene calls are TRBV5-1 and TRBJ1-5; D unclear. The CDR3 spans 15 residues. Trimming shortened V by 2 bases and J by 2 bases, and 11 bases separated the two germline ends. From germline, CDR1 is SGHRS and CDR2 YFSETQ. The DNA for the CDR3 is TGCGCCAGCAGCTTAGGAGGCAGTGGCAATCAGCCCCAGCATTTT. This gives the protein CASSLGGSGNQPQHF. Full variable domain (outside the CDR3, taken from reference TRBV5-1 and TRBJ1-5): KAGVTQTPRYLIKTRGQQVTLSCSPISGHRSVSWYQQTPGQGLQFLFEYFSETQRNKGNFPGRFSGRQFSNSRSEMNVSTLELGDSALYLCASSLGGSGNQPQHFGDGTRLSIL.

The chain is built from TRBV6-5 and TRBJ2-7; D perhaps matches TRBD1 (7 bases). The ends were cut back, 6 bases at V and 4 bases at J, with 19 bases in the middle. From germline, CDR1 is MNHEY and CDR2 SVGAGI. The CDR3 loop spans 15 amino acids. The CDR3: CASSETGRLTYEQYF. The CDR3 DNA is TGTGCCAGCAGCGAGACAGGGAGGCTTACGTACGAGCAGTACTTC.

The chain employs TRBV4-1 and TRBJ2-2; a possible D gene is TRBD2 (6 bases). The CDR3 consists of 18 residues. Trimming cost V 0 bases and J 0 bases, with 14 bases left between them. Germline lookup yields CDR1 MGHRA and CDR2 YSYEKL. The CDR3 DNA is TGCGCCAGCAGCCAAGATTTTCGGGGGAACACGAACACCGGGGAGCTGTTTTTT. Translation: CASSQDFRGNTNTGELFF.

V is TRBV7-9 and J is TRBJ2-7; the match to TRBD1 covers 7 bases. V shed 3 bases, J shed 5 bases, and the junction held 19 bases outside the gene matches. The germline V gene has CDR1 SEHNR and CDR2 FQNEAQ (reference sequence). The CDR3 covers 18 residues. The CDR3 region has the DNA TGTGCCAGCAGCTTTTCAAACAACCCCCGGACAGGCGACCACGAGCAGTACTTC. Encoded protein: CASSFSNNPRTGDHEQYF.

The rearrangement links TRBV5-4 to TRBJ1-6, with D tentatively TRBD1 (5 bases). V lost 5 bases and J 6 bases, leaving 9 bases between the germline ends. The CDR3 length is 13 residues. The germline V gene encodes CDR1 SGHNT and CDR2 YYREEE (reference sequence). CDR3 protein: CASRGQSNSPLHF. The CDR3 bases are TGTGCCAGCAGGGGGCAGAGTAATTCACCCCTCCACTTT.

The V and J genes are TRBV20-1 and TRBJ2-7; D is ambiguous. Germline CDR1 and CDR2: DFQATT and SNEGSKA (reference sequence). Trimming removed 3 bases at V and 4 bases at J, with 7 bases between. The CDR3 length is 11 residues. The chain's CDR3 is CSASLGYEQYF. In DNA, the CDR3 is TGCAGTGCTAGTCTAGGTTACGAGCAGTACTTC.

The chain has TRBV4-1 and TRBJ2-1; 12 bases agree with TRBD2. The V gene's germline CDR1 is MGHRA and CDR2 YSYEKL. The CDR3 has 15 amino acids. Trimming at V came to 4 bases and at J to 5 bases, leaving 3 bases not matched to a gene. DNA of the CDR3: TGCGCCAGCAGCCCCGGACTAGCGGGAAACAATGAGCAGTTCTTC. This encodes CASSPGLAGNNEQFF.

The J gene is TRBJ1-1, the V gene TRBV9; D might be TRBD1 (5 bases). The CDR3 is 13 residues long. In germline, CDR1 is SGDLS, CDR2 YYNGEE. V was clipped by 4 bases and J by 4 bases, with 11 bases between them. CDR3 in amino acids: CASSFGGGTEAFF. CDR3 DNA: TGTGCCAGCAGCTTCGGGGGAGGCACTGAAGCTTTCTTT.

The J gene is TRBJ1-5, the V gene TRBV6-5, with 7 bases aligning to TRBD1. Germline CDR1 MNHEY, CDR2 SVGAGI. With 5 bases clipped from V and 4 bases from J, the junction kept 5 bases outside the gene matches. There are 14 residues in the CDR3. CDR3 sequence reads: CASSHGQVNQPQHF. The CDR3 coding sequence is TGTGCCAGCAGTCATGGACAGGTTAATCAGCCCCAGCATTTT.

CDR3 in DNA: TGCGCCAGCAGGGACAGCTACGAGCAGTACTTC. It encodes CASRDSYEQYF. The chain recombines TRBV10-2 with TRBJ2-7; D perhaps matches TRBD1 (6 bases). V dropped 6 bases and J dropped 3 bases, with 6 bases sitting between them. Looked up from germline, CDR1 is WSHSY and CDR2 is SAAADI. The CDR3 runs to 11 residues.

This clone occurred once. V is TRBV11-2 and J is TRBJ1-5; TRBD1 matches 7 bases. J gave up 4 bases and V 3 bases, and 12 bases lay outside the gene matches. Germline V CDR1 and CDR2: SGHAT, FQNNGV. The CDR3 is 17 amino acids. CDR3 amino acids: CASSFSFKDRRNQPQHF. As DNA, the CDR3 is TGTGCCAGCAGCTTCTCTTTCAAGGACAGGAGGAATCAGCCCCAGCATTTT. The whole variable domain, filled in from reference TRBV11-2 and TRBJ1-5, reads EAGVAQSPRYKIIEKRQSVAFWCNPISGHATLYWYQQILGQGPKLLIQFQNNGVVDDSQLPKDRFSAERLKGVDSTLKIQPAKLEDSAVYLCASSFSFKDRRNQPQHFGDGTRLSIL.

This chain links TRBV6-1 with TRBJ2-5, with 9 bases that match TRBD2. The CDR3 extends over 15 amino acids. J lost 4 bases, V lost 8 bases, and 11 bases had no gene match. Per the germline V gene, CDR1 is MNHNS and CDR2 is SASEGT. For the CDR3, the DNA is TGTGCCAGCGACCGGTCAGCGGGGGGTCTAGAGACCCAGTACTTC. Translated, it gives CASDRSAGGLETQYF.

The genes are TRBV23-1 and TRBJ1-5; D is possibly TRBD1 (6 bases). TRBV23-1 is labeled an ORF, and its function is uncertain. The V gene lost 4 bases and the J gene lost 3 bases, with 22 bases spanning the gap. CDR3 length: 18 residues. CDR3 amino acids: CASSPWTALGSVNQPQHF. The CDR3 DNA sequence: TGCGCCAGCAGTCCCTGGACAGCATTGGGTTCCGTCAATCAGCCCCAGCATTTT.

The genes are TRBV27 and TRBJ1-1, with 9 bases aligning to TRBD1. With V trimmed by 6 bases and J by 5 bases, 10 bases remained unmatched. CDR1 and CDR2 from the germline V gene are MNHEY and SMNVEV (reference sequence). The CDR3 spans 15 residues. DNA for the CDR3: TGTGCCAGCAGATCTCCGGGACAGGGTAATACTGAAGCTTTCTTT. It translates to CASRSPGQGNTEAFF.

The V call is TRBV7-8, the J call TRBJ1-1; D uncertain. The germline V and J ends were trimmed by 7 bases and 0 bases, with 12 bases remaining between them. Germline V lookup: CDR1 SGHVS, CDR2 FQNEAQ. The CDR3 is 14 residues long. The CDR3 here is CASTPERLNTEAFF. The DNA for the CDR3 is TGTGCCAGCACCCCCGAGCGACTGAACACTGAAGCTTTCTTT.